These T cell receptor beta chains were read from a single sample in a study of cytomegalovirus exposure and HLA in healthy donors. Here immunoSEQ multiplex PCR was the method, and the copy in TCRdb shows in-frame clones only, minus some. This sample has some 13,000 clones, with about 60% found just once. Input material: PBMCs. The receptors were gathered from a woman aged 50 to 60 in good health and CMV-seropositive. The CDR3 runs from the conserved cysteine through the conserved F or W. The D gene is left open where the match is weak. Rows may omit the clone size; those that give it use once, few, many or a size class.

V: TRBV7-2; size: -; J: TRBJ2-1; D: TRBD2; CDR3: CASSVGLAKNNEQFF; DNA: TGTGCCAGCAGCGTGGGACTAGCGAAAAACAATGAGCAGTTCTTC
V: TRBV30; size: -; J: TRBJ2-7; D: -; CDR3: CAWSFQRQQYF; DNA: TGTGCCTGGAGTTTCCAGCGGCAGCAGTACTTC
V: TRBV30; size: few; J: TRBJ2-7; D: -; CDR3: CAWSRTLGGPGLHEQYF; DNA: TGTGCCTGGAGCCGTACGCTCGGCGGACCAGGGCTCCACGAGCAGTACTTC
V: TRBV4-1; size: -; J: TRBJ1-5; D: TRBD1; CDR3: CASSHAPRGAGNQPQHF; DNA: TGCGCCAGCAGCCATGCACCCAGGGGGGCTGGCAATCAGCCCCAGCATTTT
V: TRBV6-5; size: -; J: TRBJ2-7; D: -; CDR3: CASKTGTPASEQYF; DNA: TGTGCCAGCAAAACGGGGACTCCCGCTTCCGAGCAGTACTTC
V: TRBV4-2; size: -; J: TRBJ2-7; D: -; CDR3: CASSQVGAGNYEQYF; DNA: TGTGCCAGCAGCCAAGTGGGAGCGGGTAACTACGAGCAGTACTTC
V: TRBV20-1; size: -; J: TRBJ1-1; D: -; CDR3: CSASPGTEAFF; DNA: TGCAGTGCTAGCCCGGGCACTGAAGCTTTCTTT
V: TRBV25-1; size: -; J: TRBJ2-7; D: -; CDR3: CASSESQGRAEQYF; DNA: TGTGCCAGCAGTGAATCCCAGGGCAGGGCCGAGCAGTACTTC
V: TRBV6-5; size: -; J: TRBJ1-1; D: TRBD1; CDR3: CASSYSQGAKAFF; DNA: TGTGCCAGCAGTTACTCCCAGGGGGCTAAAGCTTTCTTT
V: TRBV7-2; size: few; J: TRBJ2-7; D: -; CDR3: CASSSSPLEYEQYF; DNA: TGTGCCAGCAGCTCTAGCCCCCTCGAATACGAGCAGTACTTC
V: TRBV5-6; size: once; J: TRBJ2-7; D: TRBD1; CDR3: CASSLADRGLRYF; DNA: TGTGCCAGCAGCTTAGCAGACAGGGGCTTGAGGTACTTC
V: TRBV9; size: once; J: TRBJ1-1; D: -; CDR3: CASSPRGHTEAFF; DNA: TGTGCCAGCAGCCCAAGGGGCCACACTGAAGCTTTCTTT
V: TRBV6-4; size: -; J: TRBJ2-7; D: TRBD2; CDR3: CASSAIAGGWEQYF; DNA: TGTGCCAGCAGTGCAATAGCGGGAGGGTGGGAGCAGTACTTC
V: TRBV5-4; size: -; J: TRBJ1-1; D: TRBD1; CDR3: CASIVTGGKAFF; DNA: TGTGCCAGCATTGTAACAGGGGGCAAAGCTTTCTTT
V: TRBV29-1; size: -; J: TRBJ2-7; D: TRBD2; CDR3: CSVASGIDEQYF; DNA: TGCAGCGTTGCGAGCGGGATCGACGAGCAGTACTTC
V: TRBV2; size: medium-sized; J: TRBJ2-7; D: TRBD1; CDR3: CASSILQGGYYEQYF; DNA: TGTGCCAGCAGTATCCTACAGGGGGGTTACTACGAGCAGTACTTC
V: TRBV29-1; size: -; J: TRBJ2-3; D: TRBD1; CDR3: CSVYGTARGTDTQYF; DNA: TGCAGCGTTTACGGGACAGCCCGGGGAACAGATACGCAGTATTTT
V: TRBV28; size: -; J: TRBJ1-2; D: -; CDR3: CASSLPFNYGYTF; DNA: TGTGCCAGCAGTTTACCCTTTAACTATGGCTACACCTTC
V: TRBV9; size: few; J: TRBJ2-3; D: TRBD2; CDR3: CASRGGLAGDTQYF; DNA: TGTGCCAGCAGGGGAGGACTAGCGGGAGATACGCAGTATTTT
V: TRBV29-1; size: once; J: TRBJ2-7; D: -; CDR3: CSVRVGGPHEQYF; DNA: TGCAGCGTGAGGGTGGGGGGGCCCCACGAGCAGTACTTC
V: TRBV6-6; size: -; J: TRBJ1-2; D: -; CDR3: CASSYTLTGRNGYTF; DNA: TGTGCCAGCAGTTACACACTTACAGGGAGAAATGGCTACACCTTC
V: TRBV2; size: -; J: TRBJ2-7; D: -; CDR3: CASSVRVPSYEQYF; DNA: TGTGCCAGCAGCGTCAGGGTCCCCTCCTACGAGCAGTACTTC
V: TRBV28; size: -; J: TRBJ1-1; D: -; CDR3: CASSFVQGNTEAFF; DNA: TGTGCCAGCAGTTTTGTTCAGGGGAACACTGAAGCTTTCTTT
V: TRBV10-1; size: few; J: TRBJ1-1; D: -; CDR3: CANPWGRGEETEAFF; DNA: TGCGCCAACCCCTGGGGCAGGGGCGAGGAGACTGAAGCTTTCTTT